Listed here are 21 T cell receptor beta chains from one sample, sequenced in a study of T cell responses to AZD1222 COVID-19 vaccine. Assay used: immunoSEQ multiplex PCR; TCRdb lists only in-frame clones, some missing. Of more than 100,000 clones listed, 80% to 90% were seen once; the top ten hold 20% to 25%. The sample was peripheral blood, taken on day 0 of AZD1222 vaccination. Every receptor here comes from an adult in good health.

CDR3 nucleotide sequence: TGTGCCAGCAGCTTAGGGGCAGGCTTCTCAGGAAACACCATATATTTT. Its protein is CASSLGAGFSGNTIYF. J is TRBJ1-3 and V is TRBV7-2, with unresolved D. Between the trimmed V and J ends, which lost 1 base and 4 bases, there was a span of 14 bases. The length of the CDR3 is 16 residues. Germline V gives CDR1 SGHTA, CDR2 FQGNSA.

This chain uses TRBV19 with TRBJ2-7; 8 bases align to TRBD1. Germline V gives CDR1 LNHDA, CDR2 SQIVND (reference sequence). CDR3 length: 15 amino acids. J was trimmed by 4 bases and V by 5 bases; bases with no gene match: 10. The CDR3: CASSAPEQGVYEQYF. The CDR3 DNA follows: TGTGCCAGTAGTGCTCCTGAACAGGGGGTGTACGAGCAGTACTTC. Full variable domain (rest looked up from reference TRBV19 and TRBJ2-7): DGGITQSPKYLFRKEGQNVTLSCEQNLNHDAMYWYRQDPGQGLRLIYYSQIVNDFQKGDIAEGYSVSREKKESFPLTVTSAQKNPTAFYLCASSAPEQGVYEQYFGPGTRLTVT.

This chain connects TRBV7-2 to TRBJ2-6; D not certain. Trimming took 4 bases from V and 4 from J, leaving 14 bases between them. CDR1 and CDR2 (germline): SGHTA, FQGNSA. This CDR3 comprises 16 residues. The CDR3 region has the DNA TGTGCCAGCAGCTCGGTCCTATCTCTGGGGGCCAACGTCCTGACTTTC. Amino acids: CASSSVLSLGANVLTF.

The chain couples TRBV19 to TRBJ1-6; weak D call: TRBD1 (6 bases). Germline V gene data show CDR1 as LNHDA and CDR2 as SQIVND (reference sequence). Trimming took 4 bases from V and 7 from J, leaving 8 bases between them. The CDR3 runs to 13 residues. The CDR3 here is CASSRTENSPLHF. In nucleotides, the CDR3 is TGTGCCAGTAGTAGGACAGAGAATTCACCCCTCCACTTT.

The chain recombines TRBV3-1 (or the pseudogene TRBV3-2) with TRBJ2-7; D is unclear. This CDR3 has 12 amino acids. Germline CDR1 LGHDT, CDR2 YNNKEL (reference sequence). Trimming removed 1 base from V and 4 bases from J, with 5 bases in between. CDR3: CASSQALYEQYF. In DNA form, the CDR3 reads TGTGCCAGCAGCCAAGCGTTATACGAGCAGTACTTC.

The CDR3, as DNA: TGTGCCAGCAGCGTAGATCCGGGCACGTCCTACGAGCAGTACTTC. It codes for CASSVDPGTSYEQYF. V and J are TRBV9 and TRBJ2-7; no clear D gene. V lost 0 bases and J 1 base, leaving 11 bases between the germline ends. From germline, CDR1 is SGDLS and CDR2 YYNGEE. CDR3 size: 15 residues. Combining the CDR3 with reference TRBV9 and TRBJ2-7 gives the whole variable domain DSGVTQTPKHLITATGQRVTLRCSPRSGDLSVYWYQQSLDQGLQFLIQYYNGEERAKGNILERFSAQQFPDLHSELNLSSLELGDSALYFCASSVDPGTSYEQYFGPGTRLTVT.

V usage is TRBV24-1 and J usage is TRBJ1-3, with 7 bases aligning to TRBD1. Germline-derived CDR1 and CDR2 are KGHDR and SFDVKD. This CDR3 region has 13 residues. V was clipped by 10 bases and J by 0 bases; unmatched bases: 2. The CDR3 loop reads CATQGSSGNTIYF. CDR3 bases: TGTGCCACACAGGGGTCCTCTGGAAACACCATATATTTT.

The gene calls are TRBV4-3 and TRBJ1-1, with D unclear. This CDR3 contains 15 residues. Trimming shortened V by 0 bases and J by 3 bases, and 11 bases separated the two germline ends. Germline V CDR1 and CDR2: LGHNA, YSLEER. The CDR3 sequence: CASSQDRDYDTEAFF. Here the CDR3 DNA reads TGCGCCAGCAGCCAAGATCGGGATTACGACACTGAAGCTTTCTTT.

V gene TRBV19 combines with J gene TRBJ2-5, with 12 bases matching TRBD2. CDR3 length: 16 residues. CDR1 and CDR2 from the germline V gene are LNHDA and SQIVND (reference sequence). The J segment lost 2 bases and the V segment lost 6 bases, leaving 7 bases of the junction unmatched. The CDR3 protein is CASRTLAGGGQETQYF. CDR3 sequence (DNA): TGTGCCAGTAGGACCCTAGCGGGGGGGGGTCAAGAGACCCAGTACTTC. The full variable domain, its missing parts supplied by reference TRBV19 and TRBJ2-5, is DGGITQSPKYLFRKEGQNVTLSCEQNLNHDAMYWYRQDPGQGLRLIYYSQIVNDFQKGDIAEGYSVSREKKESFPLTVTSAQKNPTAFYLCASRTLAGGGQETQYFGPGTRLLVL.

J is TRBJ1-4 and V is TRBV3-1 (or the pseudogene TRBV3-2); 12 bases map to TRBD1. The germline gives CDR1 LGHDT, CDR2 YNNKEL (reference sequence). CDR3 length: 15 residues. V was pared by 4 bases and J by 10 bases, with 7 bases of the junction left unmatched. The CDR3 DNA follows: TGTGCCAGCAGCCCGGGGACAGGGGGCTTTGGAAAACTGTTTTTT. This codes for CASSPGTGGFGKLFF.

The chain uses TRBV19 and TRBJ1-3, with 10 bases lining up with TRBD1. V dropped 6 bases and J dropped 7; count of bases not matched to a gene: 9. The CDR3 is 15 residues long. Germline assignment: CDR1 LNHDA and CDR2 SQIVND (reference sequence). The CDR3 reads CASSRGTGDSNTIYF. DNA for the CDR3: TGTGCCAGTAGCCGCGGGACAGGGGATTCGAACACCATATATTTT.

The chain combines TRBV25-1 with TRBJ1-4, with TRBD1 as a possible D gene (5 bases). This CDR3 region has 15 residues. V was shortened by 3 bases and J by 1 base, with 9 bases between the two germline ends. The germline V gene encodes CDR1 MGHDK and CDR2 SYGVNS. CDR3 DNA sequence: TGTGCCAGCAGTGATCTCGGGGGAACTAATGAAAAACTGTTTTTT. This codes for CASSDLGGTNEKLFF. The whole variable domain, filled in from reference TRBV25-1 and TRBJ1-4, reads EADIYQTPRYLVIGTGKKITLECSQTMGHDKMYWYQQDPGMELHLIHYSYGVNSTEKGDLSSESTVSRIRTEHFPLTLESARPSHTSQYLCASSDLGGTNEKLFFGSGTQLSVL.

The V gene is TRBV19, the J gene TRBJ1-4; D remains unclear. V dropped 7 bases and J dropped 0 bases, with 15 bases sitting between them. Germline V CDR1 and CDR2: LNHDA, SQIVND (reference sequence). This CDR3 is built from 16 residues. The CDR3 nucleotides read TGTGCCAGTACCACGGACGCAGTTGCAACTAATGAAAAACTGTTTTTT. This translates into CASTTDAVATNEKLFF.

This clone was observed a few times. This sequence joins TRBV7-2 and TRBJ1-2; D is possibly TRBD1 (5 bases). CDR3 length: 14 amino acids. V lost 7 bases to trimming and J lost 6 bases, with 18 bases between them. CDR1 is SGHTA, CDR2 FQGNSA, per germline. This CDR3 reads CASNPMGPRDGYTF. Written as DNA, the CDR3 is TGTGCCAGCAACCCCATGGGACCACGGGATGGCTACACCTTC.

Comment on this clone: A junction boundary mismatches the germline segment, possibly from a read error. The rearrangement uses TRBV7-9 and TRBJ1-2, with D unresolved. The germline CDR1 and CDR2 sequences are SEHNR and FQNEAQ (reference sequence). This CDR3 has 10 amino acids. CDR3 amino acids: CASSLGRHHF. CDR3 DNA sequence: TGTGCCAGCAGCTTAGGGCGCCATCACTTC.

V gene TRBV27 combines with J gene TRBJ1-2; D gene ambiguous. Germline V gene sequence: CDR1 MNHEY, CDR2 SMNVEV (reference sequence). The V end was cut by 3 bases, the J end by 7 bases, with 15 bases between. The CDR3 contains 14 residues. CDR3: CASSFLTRGAGYTF. Here the CDR3 DNA reads TGTGCCAGCAGTTTTCTTACCCGGGGAGCTGGCTACACCTTC.

This rearrangement joins TRBV19 to TRBJ2-7, with 8 bases aligning to TRBD2. Germline values: CDR1 LNHDA, CDR2 SQIVND (reference sequence). Trimming took 6 bases from V and 6 from J; bases not matched to a gene: 7. This CDR3 is 13 amino acids long. CDR3 amino acids: CASRPRGGFEQYF. In DNA form, the CDR3 reads TGTGCCAGTAGACCTCGGGGGGGGTTCGAGCAGTACTTC.

V and J are TRBV24-1 and TRBJ1-2, with D possibly being TRBD1 (5 bases). This CDR3 has 17 residues. V gave up 0 bases and J gave up 0 bases, with 13 bases separating them. CDR1 is KGHDR and CDR2 is SFDVKD in the germline V gene. CDR3 region: CATSDLARQKPNYGYTF. The CDR3 DNA follows: TGTGCCACCAGTGATTTGGCCAGACAGAAACCTAACTATGGCTACACCTTC.

This sequence joins TRBV19 and TRBJ1-2; D remains unclear. The CDR3 has 12 amino acids. The V end was cut by 5 bases, the J end by 4 bases, with 8 bases between. The germline V gene encodes CDR1 LNHDA and CDR2 SQIVND (reference sequence). CDR3 DNA: TGTGCCAGTAGTGTCGGAATCTATGGCTACACCTTC. Amino acids: CASSVGIYGYTF. Together with reference TRBV19 and TRBJ1-2, the CDR3 gives the full variable domain: DGGITQSPKYLFRKEGQNVTLSCEQNLNHDAMYWYRQDPGQGLRLIYYSQIVNDFQKGDIAEGYSVSREKKESFPLTVTSAQKNPTAFYLCASSVGIYGYTFGSGTRLTVV.

V gene TRBV7-3 combines with J gene TRBJ1-1, with a tentative D call TRBD1 (6 bases). Germline V lookup: CDR1 SGHTA, CDR2 FQGTGA. The CDR3 is 15 amino acids. Trimming pared 3 bases from V and 6 bases from J, leaving 17 bases between. The CDR3 here is CASSFVSTGTPEAFF. The CDR3 DNA reads TGTGCCAGCAGCTTTGTGTCAACAGGGACCCCTGAAGCTTTCTTT.

This clone was seen only once. The rearrangement links TRBV9 to TRBJ2-2, with 9 bases matching TRBD2. Trimming at V came to 3 bases and at J to 0 bases, leaving 3 bases not matched to a gene. Germline CDR1 is SGDLS and CDR2 is YYNGEE. This CDR3 region has 16 residues. The CDR3 protein is CASSASSGANTGELFF. The CDR3 DNA follows: TGTGCCAGCAGCGCATCTAGCGGGGCGAACACCGGGGAGCTGTTTTTT.